This record looks at one TCR beta chain sequence and its context. Its antigen is not known. Trimming removed 7 bases from V and 7 bases from J; junction bases left unmatched: 11. The CDR3 consists of 15 residues. CDR1 is MNHNY and CDR2 is SVGAGI in the germline V gene (reference sequence). PCR was performed a second time for roughly 7 to 12 cycles using a sample-barcoded 5' primer and a J-beta primer mix. Every individual sample yielded 2.5 million or more paired-end reads (each containing CDR3). In TCRdb, the 5' RACE reads were re-called with MiXCR into one record per CDR3 protein. The sample has over a million distinct CDR3 sequences, approximately 40% seen once. These data are taken from a study of blood T cells in healthy people across ages. Study-wide findings and caveats: Naive T cell percentage showed a strong correlation with the diversity of TCR beta.

The TCR sequence derives from a woman in her late teens or twenties in good health. The sample was blood. This chain links TRBV6-6 with TRBJ2-1; TRBD2 aligns across 9 bases. CDR3: CASTPRGGRANEQFF. In DNA, the CDR3 is TGTGCCAGCACCCCGCGAGGCGGGAGGGCGAATGAGCAGTTCTTC.